The 3 T cell receptor beta chains listed next were all sequenced from one sample in a study of PD-1 blockade in classical Hodgkin lymphoma (dated by TCRdb to 2019 to 2021). Libraries were made using the immunoSEQ multiplex PCR assay. The table was pulled from immuneACCESS by TCRdb, which kept in-frame rearrangements only. Such tables lose some clones; where checked, under half of the loss comes from unresolved V genes, and the rest has no known cause. The sample table contains tens of thousands of clones; only one count was recorded for approximately 86% of them. The ten largest clones represent over 15% of the sample. This specimen's time point label, interpreted: cycle 4 day 1 (C4D1), after 5 to 7 weeks of nivolumab. Every trial patient had relapsed after autologous stem cell transplantation, and cohorts A, B and C differed in prior brentuximab vedotin exposure. The input for sequencing was peripheral blood mononuclear cells (PBMCs), taken before the fourth cycle of nivolumab. The receptor set was obtained from a human donor with classical Hodgkin lymphoma.

The chain links TRBV12-5 to TRBJ1-1; D remains unclear. This CDR3 comprises 15 residues. V lost 4 bases, J lost 0 bases, and 12 bases lay in between. Germline CDR1 and CDR2: LGHNT and FRNRAP. The CDR3 DNA reads TGTGCTAGTGGTTACCTCAGACACCTGAACACTGAAGCTTTCTTT. Its protein is CASGYLRHLNTEAFF.

This clone occurred once. The chain combines TRBV5-6 with TRBJ2-3, with D perhaps given as TRBD1 or TRBD2 (5 bases each). The CDR3 spans 16 residues. With 0 bases removed from V and 2 bases from J, the gap between germline ends came to 13 bases. Per germline, CDR1 SGHDT and CDR2 YYEEEE. The CDR3 bases are TGTGCCAGCAGCTTGGTTACGGGGCGCGACACAGATACGCAGTATTTT. Residues: CASSLVTGRDTDTQYF.

J is TRBJ2-2 and V is TRBV7-9; D tentatively fits TRBD1 or TRBD2 (7 bases each). V was shortened by 8 bases and J by 4 bases, with 14 bases between the two germline ends. Germline loops: CDR1 SEHNR, CDR2 FQNEAQ (reference sequence). The CDR3 runs 14 residues. The CDR3 DNA is TGTGCCAGCCAGGGGGGGCTTGGCACCGGGGAGCTGTTTTTT. Translating it yields CASQGGLGTGELFF.